These T cell receptor beta chains were read from a single sample in a study of T cell responses to AZD1222 COVID-19 vaccine. Measured with immunoSEQ multiplex PCR; TCRdb has only the in-frame clones, and not every one. The sample comprises some 140,000 clones, 90% of which are singletons, and over 15% rests with the top ten. The material sequenced was peripheral blood, taken on day 0 of AZD1222 vaccination. The receptors were gathered from an adult in good health. CDR3s include the opening cysteine and the closing phenylalanine or tryptophan.

V	J	length	CDR3
TRBV28	TRBJ1-2	10	CASGRDGYTF
TRBV5-1	TRBJ1-3	15	CASGQGAFSGNTIYF
TRBV10-3	TRBJ2-3	15	CAITPGLAGEGTQYF
TRBV10-3	TRBJ1-2	12	CAARDSGYGYTF
TRBV6-5	TRBJ1-2	13	CASSYGGVYGYTF
TRBV6-5	TRBJ1-2	14	CASTVQAGVYGYTF
TRBV28	TRBJ1-1	14	CASTSNRGWTEAFF
TRBV5-4	TRBJ2-5	15	CASSPAGGGQETQYF
TRBV11-3	TRBJ1-1	14	CASRDSRVNTEAFF
TRBV6-5	TRBJ1-3	14	CASSYGSGRNTIYF
TRBV7-3	TRBJ2-3	15	CASSPPGPGPHTQYF
TRBV27	TRBJ1-5	14	CASSIGYSNQPQHF
TRBV27	TRBJ1-1	14	CASSPWGRNTEAFF
TRBV5-1	TRBJ2-6	19	CASSLWGQGVRAGANVLTF
TRBV13	TRBJ2-1	14	CASSPHRDLDEQFF
TRBV5-5	TRBJ1-2	14	CASSRQGQDYGYTF
TRBV5-1	TRBJ2-7	14	CASRARQANYEQYF
TRBV6-1	TRBJ1-5	15	CASSEFQGALQPQHF
TRBV28	TRBJ2-2	17	CASNELAGDTISGELFF
TRBV9	TRBJ2-1	12	CASSDIGNEQFF
TRBV9	TRBJ1-1	13	CASSVSSYTEAFF
TRBV6-6	TRBJ1-2	14	CASSYLDRGVGYTF
TRBV3-1/TRBV3-2	TRBJ2-1	15	CASSQAGTAYNEQFF
TRBV18	TRBJ1-1	13	CASSPKANTEAFF
TRBV3-1/TRBV3-2	TRBJ1-4	16	CASSQEKGGLNEKLFF
TRBV5-6	TRBJ1-2	13	CASSLGGEYGYTF
TRBV7-2	TRBJ1-2	14	CASSPREPNYGYTF
TRBV19	TRBJ1-2	12	CASRTGIYVYTF
TRBV4-3	TRBJ1-4	15	CASSQDTATNEKLFF
TRBV28	TRBJ1-5	15	CASSSPPQGNQPQHF
TRBV3-1/TRBV3-2	TRBJ1-2	14	CASSQGAVEGGYTF
TRBV19	TRBJ2-3	14	CASQTGAYTDTQYF
TRBV29-1	TRBJ1-5	13	CSVRDRSNQPQHF
TRBV28	TRBJ1-2	13	CATLTGPNYGYTF
TRBV5-6	TRBJ2-7	13	CASSLASGYEQYF
TRBV15	TRBJ1-2	15	CATSRRQGPNYGYTF
TRBV24-1	TRBJ2-3	13	CATSDSSTDTQYF
TRBV6-6	TRBJ1-6	16	CASTPHDSFPNSPLHF
TRBV7-8	TRBJ2-7	11	CASSQEWEQYF
TRBV9	TRBJ2-3	17	CASSGTSGGTPADTQYF
TRBV29-1	TRBJ1-1	13	CSVERSGNTEAFF
TRBV19	TRBJ1-1	14	CASSIGSTYTEAFF
TRBV5-6	TRBJ1-1	13	CASSLRRNTEAFF
TRBV19	TRBJ1-4	13	CASSIGRPNKLFF
TRBV29-1	TRBJ1-6	14	CSVRLQGYNSPLHF
TRBV6-5	TRBJ1-1	14	CASSYSLGDTEAFF